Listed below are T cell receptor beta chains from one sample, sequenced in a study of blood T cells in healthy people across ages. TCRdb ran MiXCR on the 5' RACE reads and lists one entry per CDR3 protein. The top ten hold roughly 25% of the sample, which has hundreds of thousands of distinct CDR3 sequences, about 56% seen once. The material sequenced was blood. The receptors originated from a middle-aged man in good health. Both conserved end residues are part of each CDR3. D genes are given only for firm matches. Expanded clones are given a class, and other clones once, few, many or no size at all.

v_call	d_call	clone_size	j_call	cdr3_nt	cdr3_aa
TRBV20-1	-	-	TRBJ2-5	TGCAGTGCTAGGGACCCGGTGCGCCTCTCCCAAGAGACCCAGTACTTC	CSARDPVRLSQETQYF
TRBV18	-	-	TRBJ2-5	TGTGCCAGCTCACCCCAGGTTGGGGACCAAGAGACCCAGTACTTC	CASSPQVGDQETQYF
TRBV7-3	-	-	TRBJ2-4	TGTGCCAGCAGCTTAACCCCGGGCAGCTCCATTCAGTACTTC	CASSLTPGSSIQYF
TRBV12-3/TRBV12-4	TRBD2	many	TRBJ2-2	TGTGCCAGCAGTTGGACCCCGGGAGGGCCAACCGGGGAGCTGTTTTTT	CASSWTPGGPTGELFF
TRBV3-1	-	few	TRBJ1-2	TGTGCCAGCAGCCAAGCGGAAGGCTACACCTTC	CASSQAEGYTF
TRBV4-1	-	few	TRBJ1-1	TGCGCCAGCAGCCAAGTTCAGGGTATAACCACTGAAGCTTTCTTT	CASSQVQGITTEAFF
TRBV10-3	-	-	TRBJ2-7	TGTGCCATCAGAACCGGGACTGGACAAACCTACGAGCAGTACTTC	CAIRTGTGQTYEQYF
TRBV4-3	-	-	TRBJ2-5	TGCGCCAGCAGCCAAGATTTCGTGGGCAATGAGCAGTACTTC	CASSQDFVGNEQYF
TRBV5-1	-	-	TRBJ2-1	TGCGCCAGCAGCTTGGAGAGCGGGACAGGAAATGAGCAGTTCTTC	CASSLESGTGNEQFF
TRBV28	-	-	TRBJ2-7	TGTGCCAGCAGTTTTCGACAGGAACAGTACTTC	CASSFRQEQYF
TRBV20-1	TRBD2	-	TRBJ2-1	TGCAGTGCTAGCGTAGCGGGGGGGGCTCACGCCGGGAAGCAGTTCTTC	CSASVAGGAHAGKQFF
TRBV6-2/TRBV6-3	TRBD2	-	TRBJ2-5	TGTGCCAGCAGTCAAGACCAACTAGCGGGATCACAAGAGACCCAGTACTTC	CASSQDQLAGSQETQYF
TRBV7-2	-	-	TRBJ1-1	TGTGCCAGCAGCCTAACGGTCACTGAAGCTTTCTTT	CASSLTVTEAFF
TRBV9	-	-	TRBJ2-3	TGTGCCAGCAGCCGAACCCCCAGCACAGATACGCAGTATTTT	CASSRTPSTDTQYF
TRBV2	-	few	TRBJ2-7	TGTGCCAGCAGACTGGACGGAACCTACGAGCAGTACTTC	CASRLDGTYEQYF
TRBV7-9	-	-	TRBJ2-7	TGTGCCAGCAGCAGCACGGGACAAGGGTTCACCTACGAGCAGTACTTC	CASSSTGQGFTYEQYF
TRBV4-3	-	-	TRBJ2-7	TGCGCCAGCAGCCAAGGGCAGGCCGTGTACGAGCAGTACTTC	CASSQGQAVYEQYF
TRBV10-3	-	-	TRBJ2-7	TGTGCCATCACCTCGGGACTCACAAGCTCCTACGAGCAGTACTTC	CAITSGLTSSYEQYF
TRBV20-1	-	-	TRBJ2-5	TGCAGTGCTAAAACAGGCATACAGTACTTC	CSAKTGIQYF
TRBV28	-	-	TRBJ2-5	TGTGCCAGCAGTAAGCCGGGACCCCAAAGGGAGACCCAGTACTTC	CASSKPGPQRETQYF
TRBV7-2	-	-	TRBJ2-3	TGTGCCAGCAGATCTGGGTCAACCGAGATGTATTTT	CASRSGSTEMYF
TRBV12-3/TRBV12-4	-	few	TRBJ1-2	TGTGCCAGCAGTCCCCGTTGTCAGGCACCTCTTCGGTACATCTATGGCTACACCTTC	CASSPRCQAPLRYIYGYTF
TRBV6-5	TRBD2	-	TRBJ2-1	TGTGCCAGCAGCCTCACTAGCGGACTCTACAATGAGCAGTTCTTC	CASSLTSGLYNEQFF
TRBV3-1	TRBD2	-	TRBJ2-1	TGTGCCAGCAGCCAAGCGGGTAGCGGGGGGTACAATGAGCAGTTCTTC	CASSQAGSGGYNEQFF
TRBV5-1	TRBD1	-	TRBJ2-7	TGCGCCAGCAGCTTGGTCCAAACGGGACAGGGTTACGAGCAGTACTTC	CASSLVQTGQGYEQYF
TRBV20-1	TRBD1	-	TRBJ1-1	TGCAGTGCTCTACGGACAGGCAACACTGAAGCTTTCTTT	CSALRTGNTEAFF
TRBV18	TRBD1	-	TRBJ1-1	TGTGCCAGCTCACCACCCTCAGGGGGCACATGGAACACTGAAGCTTTCTTT	CASSPPSGGTWNTEAFF
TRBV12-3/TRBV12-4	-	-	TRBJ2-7	TGTGCCAGCAGTTCGAGATCGGGACTGCTCACCCTCTCCTACGAGCAGTACTTC	CASSSRSGLLTLSYEQYF